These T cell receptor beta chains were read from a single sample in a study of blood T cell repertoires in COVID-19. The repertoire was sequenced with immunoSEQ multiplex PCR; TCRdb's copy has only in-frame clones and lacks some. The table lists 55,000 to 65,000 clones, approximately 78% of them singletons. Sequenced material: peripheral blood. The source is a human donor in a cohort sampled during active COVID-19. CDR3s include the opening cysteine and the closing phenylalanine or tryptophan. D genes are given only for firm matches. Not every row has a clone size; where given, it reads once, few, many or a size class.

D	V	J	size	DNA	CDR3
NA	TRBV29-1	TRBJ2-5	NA	TGCGGCTGGGGGCCCGGAGAGACCCAGTACTTC	CGWGPGETQYF
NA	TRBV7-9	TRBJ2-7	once	TGTGCCAGCAGCTTACTCGGGACACCTACTAAGTACGAGCAGTACTTC	CASSLLGTPTKYEQYF
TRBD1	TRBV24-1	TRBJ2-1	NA	TGTGCCACCAGTGATTTTCCAGACAGGGTGTCAGGCCATGAGCAGTTCTTC	CATSDFPDRVSGHEQFF
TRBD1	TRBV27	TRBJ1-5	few	TGTGCCAGCAGTTTCCGCCCCGACAGGGTAGGCAATCAGCCCCAGCATTTT	CASSFRPDRVGNQPQHF
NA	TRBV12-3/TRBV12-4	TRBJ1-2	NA	TGTGCCATAGTGGCGGACAGCAACTATGGCTACACCTTC	CAIVADSNYGYTF
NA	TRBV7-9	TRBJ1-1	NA	TGTGCCAGCAGCCTAAACTTTGACACTGAAGCTTTCTTT	CASSLNFDTEAFF
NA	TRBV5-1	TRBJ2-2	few	TGCGCCAGCAGCCCCACAGGGAACACCGGGGAGCTGTTTTTT	CASSPTGNTGELFF
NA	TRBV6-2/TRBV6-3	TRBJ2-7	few	TGTGCCAGCAGTCTAGGTGCTCTGGGCTCCTACGAGCAGTACTTC	CASSLGALGSYEQYF
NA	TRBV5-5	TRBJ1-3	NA	TGTGCCAGCAGCTTGGCCACGGCAGGGTCGGGTGGAAACACCATATATTTT	CASSLATAGSGGNTIYF
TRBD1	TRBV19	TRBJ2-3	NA	TGTGCCAGTAGGGGACAGGGGGATACGCAGTATTTT	CASRGQGDTQYF
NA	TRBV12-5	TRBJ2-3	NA	TGTGCTAGTGGTTTGGGGGGGCTGGCAGATACGCAGTATTTT	CASGLGGLADTQYF
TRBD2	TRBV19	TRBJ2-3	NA	TGTGCCAGTAGTCGGACCGGACTAGCGGCGGATACGCAGTATTTT	CASSRTGLAADTQYF
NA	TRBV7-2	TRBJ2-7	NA	TGTGCCAGCAGCTTAGAAATAGCCTACGAGCAGTACTTC	CASSLEIAYEQYF
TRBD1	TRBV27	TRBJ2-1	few	TGTGCCAGCAATCTTGGGGACAGGGGTTTGAGCAATGAGCAGTTCTTC	CASNLGDRGLSNEQFF
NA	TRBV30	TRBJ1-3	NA	TGTGCCTGGGGGGCAGGGTCTGGAAACACCATATATTTT	CAWGAGSGNTIYF
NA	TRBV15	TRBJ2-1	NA	TGTGCCACCAGCAGCCCTCGAGCTACCTCCTACAATGAGCAGTTCTTC	CATSSPRATSYNEQFF
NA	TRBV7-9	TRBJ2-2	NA	TGTGCCAGCAGCTTAGGACAGAACACCGGGGAGCTGTTTTTT	CASSLGQNTGELFF
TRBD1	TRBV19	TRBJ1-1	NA	TGTGCCAGTTCTCGACGGGACAGGGGCACTGAAGCTTTCTTT	CASSRRDRGTEAFF
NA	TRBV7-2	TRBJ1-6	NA	TGTGCCAGCAGCCCCCCCCCAGGGCCGCTATCACCCCTCCACTTT	CASSPPPGPLSPLHF